In its sample, the clone carrying this TCR beta chain was seen many times. Antigen unknown. The CDR3 consists of 16 residues. Trimming shortened V by 4 bases and J by 0 bases, and 14 bases separated the two germline ends. Germline lookup yields CDR1 LGHNA and CDR2 YSLEER. The sample originates from a study of beta chain features in type 1 diabetes. Study-wide points: In every one of the four CD4+ subsets, TCRB CDR3s were moderately but significantly shorter in Type 1 diabetes patients. Patients with type 1 diabetes showed fewer VDJ junction insertions and more deletions.

Since all of the isolated RNA was reverse transcribed, expressed TCRB transcripts were what got sequenced. Generated by immunoSEQ multiplex PCR, the TCRdb table keeps only in-frame clones and is missing some. The top ten clones hold roughly 0.97% of a sample with about 180,000 clones, 7.8% of them seen once. The sequencing sample was made of central memory CD4+ T cells from blood. This clonotype originated in a woman between 35 and 50 years old with type 1 diabetes. V is TRBV4-3 and J is TRBJ2-3, with a weak D call TRBD2 (5 bases). CDR3 DNA sequence: TGCGCCAGCAGCCCGTCCCCTAGCACTAGCACAGATACGCAGTATTTT. Its translation: CASSPSPSTSTDTQYF.